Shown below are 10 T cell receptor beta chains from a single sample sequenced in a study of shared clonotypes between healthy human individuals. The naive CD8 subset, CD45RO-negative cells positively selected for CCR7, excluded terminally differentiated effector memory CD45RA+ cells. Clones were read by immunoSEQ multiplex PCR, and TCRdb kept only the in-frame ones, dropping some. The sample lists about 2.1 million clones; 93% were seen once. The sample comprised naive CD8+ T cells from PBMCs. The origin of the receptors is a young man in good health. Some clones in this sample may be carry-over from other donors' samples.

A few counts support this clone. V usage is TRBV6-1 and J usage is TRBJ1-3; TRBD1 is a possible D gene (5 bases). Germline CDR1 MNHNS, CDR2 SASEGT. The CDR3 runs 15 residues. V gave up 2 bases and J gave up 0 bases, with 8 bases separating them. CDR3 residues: CASSEQGSSGNTIYF. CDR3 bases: TGTGCCAGCAGTGAACAGGGCAGCTCTGGAAACACCATATATTTT.

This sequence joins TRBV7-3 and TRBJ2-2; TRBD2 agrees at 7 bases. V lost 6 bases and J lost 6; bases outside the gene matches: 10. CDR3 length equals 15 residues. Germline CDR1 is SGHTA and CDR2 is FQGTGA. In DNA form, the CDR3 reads TGTGCCAGCAGTCGATCGAGCGGGACCCCCGGGGAGCTGTTTTTT. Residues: CASSRSSGTPGELFF.

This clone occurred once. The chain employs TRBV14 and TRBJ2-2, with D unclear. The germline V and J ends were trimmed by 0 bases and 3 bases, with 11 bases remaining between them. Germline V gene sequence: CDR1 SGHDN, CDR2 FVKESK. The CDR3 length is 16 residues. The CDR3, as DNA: TGTGCCAGCAGCCAAGAAGGGTGGGATTACACCGGGGAGCTGTTTTTT. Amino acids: CASSQEGWDYTGELFF.

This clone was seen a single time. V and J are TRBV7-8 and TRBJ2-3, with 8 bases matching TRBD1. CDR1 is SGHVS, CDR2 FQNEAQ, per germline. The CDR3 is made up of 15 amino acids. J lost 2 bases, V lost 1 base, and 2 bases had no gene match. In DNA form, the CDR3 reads TGTGCCAGCAGCTTAGGGACAGGGCCCACAGATACGCAGTATTTT. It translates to CASSLGTGPTDTQYF.

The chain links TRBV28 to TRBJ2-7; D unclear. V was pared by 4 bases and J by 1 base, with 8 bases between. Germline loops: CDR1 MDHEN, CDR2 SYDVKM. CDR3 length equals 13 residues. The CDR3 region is CASSSGESYEQYF. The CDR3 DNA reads TGTGCCAGCAGTTCGGGCGAATCCTACGAGCAGTACTTC.

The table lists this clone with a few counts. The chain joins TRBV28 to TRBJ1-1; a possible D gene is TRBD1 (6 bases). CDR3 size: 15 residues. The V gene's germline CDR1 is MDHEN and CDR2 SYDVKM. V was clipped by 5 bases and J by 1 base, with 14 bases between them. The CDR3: CASSPGDKENTEAFF. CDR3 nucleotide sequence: TGTGCCAGCAGTCCCGGGGACAAGGAGAACACTGAAGCTTTCTTT.

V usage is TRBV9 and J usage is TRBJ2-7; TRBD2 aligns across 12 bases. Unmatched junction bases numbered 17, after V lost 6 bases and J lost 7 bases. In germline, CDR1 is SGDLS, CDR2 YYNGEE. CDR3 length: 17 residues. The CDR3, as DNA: TGTGCCAGCACGCCCGGGGACAGACTAGCGGGAGTGTGGGAGCAGTACTTC. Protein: CASTPGDRLAGVWEQYF.

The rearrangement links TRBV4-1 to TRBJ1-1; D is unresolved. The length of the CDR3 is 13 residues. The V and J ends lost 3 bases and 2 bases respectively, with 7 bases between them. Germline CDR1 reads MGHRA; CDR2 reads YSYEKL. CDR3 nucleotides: TGCGCCAGCAGCCACACACCTAACACTGAAGCTTTCTTT. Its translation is CASSHTPNTEAFF.

In DNA form, the CDR3 reads TGCGCCAGCAGAGCCGTCGGGAGGGCGGGAACTGAAGCTTTCTTT. It is translated as CASRAVGRAGTEAFF. The chain employs TRBV4-1 and TRBJ1-1; D is unclear. This CDR3 region has 15 residues. Trimming removed 6 bases at V and 5 bases at J, with 19 bases between. Germline CDR1 is MGHRA and CDR2 is YSYEKL.

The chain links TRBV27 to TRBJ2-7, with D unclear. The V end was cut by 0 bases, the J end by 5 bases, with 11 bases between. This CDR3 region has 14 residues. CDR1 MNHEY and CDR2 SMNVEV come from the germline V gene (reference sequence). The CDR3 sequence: CASSLSSGYDEQYF. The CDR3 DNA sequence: TGTGCCAGCAGTTTATCATCAGGTTACGACGAGCAGTACTTC.